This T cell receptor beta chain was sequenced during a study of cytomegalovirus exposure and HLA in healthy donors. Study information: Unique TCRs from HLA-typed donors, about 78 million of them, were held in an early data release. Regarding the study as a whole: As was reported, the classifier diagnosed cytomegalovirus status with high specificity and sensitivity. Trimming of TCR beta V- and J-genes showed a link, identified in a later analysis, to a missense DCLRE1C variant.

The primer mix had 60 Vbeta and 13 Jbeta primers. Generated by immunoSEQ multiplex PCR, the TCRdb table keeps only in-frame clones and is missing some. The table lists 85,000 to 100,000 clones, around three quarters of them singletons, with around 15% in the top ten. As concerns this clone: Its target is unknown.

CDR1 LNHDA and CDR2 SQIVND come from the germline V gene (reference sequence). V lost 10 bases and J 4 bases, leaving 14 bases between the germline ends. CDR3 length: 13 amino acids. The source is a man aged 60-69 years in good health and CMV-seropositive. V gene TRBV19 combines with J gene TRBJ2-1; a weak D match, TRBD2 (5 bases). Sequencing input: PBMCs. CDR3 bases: TGTGCCACCGCGGGCCCAGTATACAATGAGCAGTTCTTC. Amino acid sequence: CATAGPVYNEQFF.